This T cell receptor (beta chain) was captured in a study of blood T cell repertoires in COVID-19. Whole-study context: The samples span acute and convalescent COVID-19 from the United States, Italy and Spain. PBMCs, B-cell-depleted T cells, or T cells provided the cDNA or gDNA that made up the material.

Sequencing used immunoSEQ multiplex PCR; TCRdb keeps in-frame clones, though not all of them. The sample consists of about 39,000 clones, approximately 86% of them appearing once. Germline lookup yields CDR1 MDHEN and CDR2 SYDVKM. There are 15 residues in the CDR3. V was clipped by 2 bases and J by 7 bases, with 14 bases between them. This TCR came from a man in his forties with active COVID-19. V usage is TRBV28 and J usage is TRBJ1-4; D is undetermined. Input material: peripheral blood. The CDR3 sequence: CASSLGGYASEKLFF. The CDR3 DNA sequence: TGTGCCAGCAGTTTAGGAGGTTACGCAAGTGAAAAACTGTTTTTT.